This TCR beta chain was identified in a study of T cells in Graves' hyperthyroidism and ophthalmopathy. CDR3 length: 14 residues. The germline V gene encodes CDR1 DFQATT and CDR2 SNEGSKA (reference sequence). V was clipped by 4 bases and J by 0 bases, with 11 bases between them. Amplification yielded TCR beta CDR3 regions, with RNA transcripts as the source. The study used the HTBI primer set for a first-round RT-PCR of the TCR CDR3. TCRdb fed the multiplex PCR reads into MiXCR, producing one record per CDR3 protein. This sample has around 520,000 distinct CDR3 sequences; around an eighth occur once, and the top ten carry 17%.

Sequencing was done on a sample of blood. This TCR was sampled from a woman aged 18-35 years with Graves' hyperthyroidism. The V call is TRBV20-1, the J call TRBJ2-3; no clear D. The chain's CDR3 is CSANPPSSTDTQYF. CDR3 sequence (DNA): TGCAGTGCTAATCCTCCCTCTAGCACAGATACGCAGTATTTT.